The rows below give T cell receptor beta chains drawn from one sample of a study of early T cells in non-severe SARS-CoV-2 infection. TCRdb itself ran the 5' RACE reads through MiXCR, one entry per CDR3 protein. The sample consists of tens of thousands of distinct CDR3 sequences, 4% to 5.5% of them appearing once. What was sequenced was whole blood. The receptor set was obtained from an adult who was a healthcare worker with PCR-confirmed SARS-CoV-2 infection or an uninfected control (not recorded which). CDR3s include the opening cysteine and the closing phenylalanine or tryptophan.

TRBJ2-1	TRBV6-1	CASQDRRLAGGVSSYNEQFF
TRBJ1-5	TRBV7-2	CASSPGTGSYNQPQHF
TRBJ2-3	TRBV7-8	CATSLMGAPDTQYF
TRBJ2-2	TRBV6-2/TRBV6-3	CASSPQETGELFF
TRBJ2-7	TRBV7-9	CASSQGGLAGTRSYEQYF
TRBJ2-2	TRBV30	CAWSDATGELFF
TRBJ2-1	TRBV7-2	CASSFDRGAYNEQFF
TRBJ2-1	TRBV7-8	CASSFRQERSNEQFF
TRBJ1-1	TRBV5-1	CASSQHRGPEDSEAFF
TRBJ2-3	TRBV5-4	CASSLAGVGTDTQYF
TRBJ1-4	TRBV6-6	CASKGYEDREKLFF
TRBJ2-3	TRBV9	CASSAGAFTDTQYF
TRBJ1-4	TRBV7-6	CASSLDPPAKLFF
TRBJ1-4	TRBV6-5	CASGRNPGQVEKLFF
TRBJ2-1	TRBV30	CAWGDYRGNEQFF
TRBJ2-5	TRBV5-1	CASSLAQPQETQYF
TRBJ2-1	TRBV28	CASSAPGGFGNNEQFF
TRBJ1-1	TRBV6-2/TRBV6-3	CASRRGQGTEAFF
TRBJ2-3	TRBV29-1	CSVARDRSDTQYF
TRBJ1-2	TRBV7-9	CASAVDFLGYTF
TRBJ2-7	TRBV2	CASTIGQGDYEQYF
TRBJ2-1	TRBV7-2	CASSSRRLAGGSNEQFF
TRBJ1-4	TRBV7-6	CASRTRGRGEKLFF
TRBJ2-1	TRBV4-3	CASSQDARGSEGEQFF
TRBJ1-2	TRBV7-9	CASSSTGGIATGYGYTF
TRBJ1-2	TRBV4-1	CASTPEGDRKGRGYTF
TRBJ1-1	TRBV29-1	CSVEDRGGTEAFF
TRBJ2-7	TRBV6-1	CASSEWDRGYEQYF
TRBJ2-2	TRBV12-5	CASGPGTSQPGKNTGELFF
TRBJ2-1	TRBV11-2	CASSIRRMEQFF
TRBJ2-1	TRBV20-1	CSARATSGRVNEQFF
TRBJ1-1	TRBV29-1	CSVRVFTEAFF
TRBJ1-2	TRBV10-3	CAIRGNAYGYTF
TRBJ2-1	TRBV5-1	CASSQQGNEQFF
TRBJ1-1	TRBV3-1	CASSQAVSRAEAFF
TRBJ2-1	TRBV6-2/TRBV6-3	CASSSGGGRALHNEQFF
TRBJ1-1	TRBV15	CATSRIRDRNTEAFF
TRBJ2-7	TRBV6-2/TRBV6-3	CASKRGSGYEQYF
TRBJ2-2	TRBV3-1	CASSQAWMNTGELFF
TRBJ2-7	TRBV6-5	CASPEGGAGNEQYF
TRBJ2-4	TRBV20-1	CSARSSIAKNIQYF
TRBJ2-3	TRBV4-3	CASSQVMGGQGTDTQYF
TRBJ1-1	TRBV6-2/TRBV6-3	CASSPWTVNTEAFF
TRBJ2-6	TRBV7-6	CASSIQGTGANVLTF
TRBJ2-5	TRBV3-1	CASSQPGHRKETQYF
TRBJ2-3	TRBV10-3	CAISPGQGPSTDTQYF
TRBJ2-1	TRBV20-1	CSARVPGRLYNEQFF
TRBJ1-3	TRBV10-3	CAISESASSGNTIYF
TRBJ1-5	TRBV19	CASKGHRGNQPQHF
TRBJ1-2	TRBV6-5	CASSYGTNYGYTF